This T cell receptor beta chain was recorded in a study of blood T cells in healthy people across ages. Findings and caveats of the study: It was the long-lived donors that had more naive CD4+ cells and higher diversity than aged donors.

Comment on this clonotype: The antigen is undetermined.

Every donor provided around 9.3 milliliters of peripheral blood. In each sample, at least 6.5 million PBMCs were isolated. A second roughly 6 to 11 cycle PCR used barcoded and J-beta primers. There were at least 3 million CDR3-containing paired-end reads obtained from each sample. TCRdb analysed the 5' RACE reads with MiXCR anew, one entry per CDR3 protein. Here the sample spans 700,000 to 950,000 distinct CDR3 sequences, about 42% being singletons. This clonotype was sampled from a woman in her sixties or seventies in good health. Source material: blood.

The CDR3 region has the DNA TGTGCCAGCAGCACTGGACAGGGTATCTACAATGAGCAGTTCTTC. Translating gives CASSTGQGIYNEQFF. The chain joins TRBV7-3 to TRBJ2-1; 8 bases are shared with TRBD1. V shed 5 bases and J 3 bases; nucleotides not matched to a gene: 6. This CDR3 has 15 amino acids. Germline V gene lookup returns CDR1 SGHTA and CDR2 FQGTGA. The whole variable domain, remainder taken from reference TRBV7-3 and TRBJ2-1, is GAGVSQTPSNKVTEKGKYVELRCDPISGHTALYWYRQSLGQGPEFLIYFQGTGAADDSGLPNDRFFAVRPEGSVSTLKIQRTERGDSAVYLCASSTGQGIYNEQFFGPGTRLTVL.